Given below is one T cell receptor (beta chain) in context. This entry comes from a study of blood T cell repertoires in COVID-19. In the original workflow: Amplification with reference gene primers provided the estimates of nucleated cell counts. Sequenced by immunoSEQ multiplex PCR; TCRdb stores in-frame clones only, minus some. The V and J calls and clone size were taken over from that table, and D and trimming were inferred from the DNA. Of a few hundred thousand clones listed, about 90% are singletons. The sample was PBMCs or T cells enriched from blood (not recorded which). This receptor was obtained from a man aged 18 to 29 who had recovered from COVID-19.

The CDR3 reads CASSFGGGRSQPQHF. CDR3 nucleotides: TGTGCCAGCAGCTTTGGAGGGGGCCGTAGTCAGCCCCAGCATTTT. The rearrangement joins TRBV7-8 to TRBJ1-5; 7 bases agree with TRBD1. This CDR3 spans 15 amino acids. Trimming took 3 bases from V and 6 from J; bases not matched to a gene: 8. CDR1 is SGHVS and CDR2 is FQNEAQ in the germline V gene.